This entry features one T cell receptor beta chain sequence. The sample belongs to a study of blood T cell repertoires in COVID-19. Study as a whole: Collection of acute and convalescent COVID-19 samples took place in the United States, Italy and Spain.

The germline V gene has CDR1 SEHNR and CDR2 FQNEAQ (reference sequence). Trimming removed 3 bases at V and 8 bases at J, with 14 bases between. The CDR3 is 14 amino acids. As processed by the authors: Reference gene primer amplification yielded estimated nucleated cell counts. Only in-frame clones appear in the TCRdb table, and some are missing; sequencing was by immunoSEQ multiplex PCR. From that table come the V and J calls and clone size; the DNA was used to work out D and trimming. Seen here are 250,000 to 300,000 clones, around four fifths observed once, and the top ten hold approximately 4%. Residents of over 20 US areas, aged about 18 to 95 years, made up the participants. Donors were grouped by their self-reported clinical history.

The TCR originated in a man aged 30 to 45 with acute COVID-19. Sequences were obtained from PBMCs or T cells enriched from blood (not recorded which). The chain employs TRBV7-9 and TRBJ2-1, with D tentatively TRBD1 (5 bases). The CDR3 DNA reads TGTGCCAGCAGCTTTTCTACAGGTTCCGATGAGCAGTTCTTC. It is translated as CASSFSTGSDEQFF.